The 20 T cell receptor beta chains below were found in one sample sequenced in a study of CD8+CD57+ T cells in acquired aplastic anemia. Investigators profiled TCR beta VDJ and CDR3 from genomic DNA template. MiXCR, run by TCRdb on the reads, gives a single entry per CDR3 protein. The repertoire holds some 120,000 distinct CDR3 sequences, with 48% as singletons. Sample: sorted CD4+, CD8+, or CD8+CD57+ T cells (not recorded which) from PBMCs. Receptors originate from a human donor in good health, serving as a control.

The V call is TRBV29-1, the J call TRBJ1-4, with 8 bases fitting TRBD1. V gave up 6 bases and J gave up 12 bases; unmatched junction bases: 6. The germline V gene has CDR1 SQVTM and CDR2 ANQGSEA. The CDR3 runs to 11 residues. The CDR3: CSVAGQEELFF. DNA for the CDR3: TGCAGCGTGGCGGGACAGGAGGAACTGTTTTTT.

J is TRBJ2-3 and V is TRBV29-1, with D unclear. Trimming took off 3 bases at V and 3 bases at J, with 7 bases between the two ends. Germline loops: CDR1 SQVTM, CDR2 ANQGSEA. The CDR3 runs to 12 residues. CDR3 sequence: CSVDDGTDTQYF. In DNA, the CDR3 is TGCAGCGTTGACGACGGGACAGATACGCAGTATTTT.

The J gene is TRBJ2-2, the V gene TRBV7-3, with 10 bases that match TRBD2. The CDR3 runs 19 residues. Per germline, CDR1 SGHTA and CDR2 FQGTGA. Trimming removed 1 base from V and 4 bases from J; junction bases left unmatched: 12. CDR3 amino acids: CASSLIASGGSSSTGELFF. In DNA form, the CDR3 reads TGTGCCAGCAGCTTAATTGCTAGCGGGGGATCATCGAGCACCGGGGAGCTGTTTTTT.

The chain links TRBV24-1 to TRBJ2-3, with D perhaps assigned TRBD1 or TRBD2 (5 bases each). V lost 3 bases to trimming and J lost 5 bases, with 8 bases between them. Germline CDR1 reads KGHDR; CDR2 reads SFDVKD. This CDR3 is 13 amino acids long. The CDR3 loop is CATSDGGRDTQYF. CDR3 bases: TGTGCCACCAGTGATGGGGGTCGAGATACGCAGTATTTT.

This clonotype occurred many times. The chain has TRBV6-1 and TRBJ1-2; D gene ambiguous. The ends were cut back, 7 bases at V and 7 bases at J, with 28 bases in the middle. The germline CDR1 and CDR2 sequences are MNHNS and SASEGT. This CDR3 is 17 amino acids long. CDR3 residues: CASTPGRPRLSPRGYTF. In DNA form, the CDR3 reads TGTGCCAGCACCCCCGGTAGGCCTCGCCTCTCTCCGCGTGGCTACACCTTC.

A word on this clonotype: One end of the junction does not line up with germline, which may come from a read error. The chain is built from TRBV19 and TRBJ2-7, with D uncertain. Looked up from germline, CDR1 is LNHDA and CDR2 is SQIVND (reference sequence). This CDR3 contains 12 residues. This CDR3 reads CASSPSEYGQYF. The CDR3 DNA sequence: TGTGCCAGTAGTCCCAGTGAGTACGGGCAGTACTTC.

This chain joins TRBV24-1 and TRBJ1-2, with D possibly matching TRBD1 (5 bases). The CDR3 contains 12 residues. Trimming stripped 9 bases from V and 3 bases from J, with 10 bases between. Germline V gene lookup returns CDR1 KGHDR and CDR2 SFDVKD. The CDR3: CATGSGDYGYTF. The DNA for the CDR3 is TGTGCCACCGGTTCGGGGGACTATGGCTACACCTTC.

This clonotype was counted many times. The chain joins TRBV5-4 to TRBJ2-3, with TRBD2 as a possible D gene (6 bases). The germline V gene encodes CDR1 SGHNT and CDR2 YYREEE (reference sequence). V was pared by 4 bases and J by 2 bases, with 17 bases between. The CDR3 runs to 16 residues. In nucleotides, the CDR3 is TGTGCCAGCAGCGTACGGGCTGGGAGGCCCACAGATACGCAGTATTTT. This encodes CASSVRAGRPTDTQYF. Complete variable domain (other parts from reference TRBV5-4 and TRBJ2-3): ETGVTQSPTHLIKTRGQQVTLRCSSQSGHNTVSWYQQALGQGPQFIFQYYREEENGRGNFPPRFSGLQFPNYSSELNVNALELDDSALYLCASSVRAGRPTDTQYFGPGTRLTVL.

This clonotype has ten or more counts. The gene calls are TRBV25-1 and TRBJ2-4; 7 nucleotides match TRBD1. Germline V CDR1 and CDR2: MGHDK, SYGVNS. V was clipped by 4 bases and J by 0 bases; unmatched bases: 6. CDR3 length: 16 amino acids. CDR3 residues: CASSATGAVAKNIQYF. The CDR3 DNA sequence: TGTGCCAGCAGTGCTACAGGGGCCGTAGCCAAAAACATTCAGTACTTC.

This clonotype was recorded a few times. CDR3 nucleotides: TGCAGCGCTGGGGACGGACCCTACGAGCAGTACTTC. Translating gives CSAGDGPYEQYF. The V and J genes are TRBV29-1 and TRBJ2-7; D may correspond to TRBD1 or TRBD2 (5 bases each). Germline CDR1 and CDR2: SQVTM and ANQGSEA. The CDR3 is 12 residues long. Trimming cost V 7 bases and J 2 bases, with 12 bases left between them.

In this sample, this clonotype turned up many times. The genes are TRBV11-2 and TRBJ2-3; tentatively, D is TRBD1 or TRBD2 (5 bases each). Trimming stripped 5 bases from V and 2 bases from J, with 17 bases between. The CDR3 runs 16 residues. The germline CDR1 and CDR2 sequences are SGHAT and FQNNGV. CDR3 sequence reads: CASSPKGTTATDTQYF. The CDR3 nucleotides read TGTGCCAGCAGCCCGAAAGGGACGACGGCCACAGATACGCAGTATTTT.

Ten or more counts support this clonotype. The chain links TRBV6-4 to TRBJ2-2; D might be TRBD2 (5 bases). This CDR3 comprises 14 residues. V lost 5 bases and J 5 bases, leaving 12 bases between the germline ends. CDR1 and CDR2 from the germline V gene are MRHNA and SNTAGT. Here the CDR3 reads CASSIRTDTGELFF. In DNA form, the CDR3 reads TGTGCCAGCAGTATAAGGACTGATACCGGGGAGCTGTTTTTT.

The chain joins TRBV24-1 to TRBJ2-7; weak D call: TRBD1 (7 bases). Per germline, CDR1 KGHDR and CDR2 SFDVKD. The ends were cut back, 4 bases at V and 4 bases at J, with 13 bases in the middle. The CDR3 length is 14 residues. The CDR3 region has the DNA TGTGCCACCAGTGAGGAGGGCAGGGGGTACGAGCAGTACTTC. Amino acid sequence: CATSEEGRGYEQYF.

This clonotype came up many times. The J gene is TRBJ1-1, the V gene TRBV18; no clear D gene. V lost 8 bases and J lost 3, with 13 bases in between. The CDR3 loop spans 13 amino acids. Looked up from germline, CDR1 is KGHSH and CDR2 is LQKENI. CDR3 region: CASRQGLDTEAFF. For the CDR3, the DNA is TGTGCCAGCCGACAAGGCCTGGACACTGAAGCTTTCTTT.

J is TRBJ1-3 and V is TRBV24-1; 7 bases match TRBD1. Germline V gives CDR1 KGHDR, CDR2 SFDVKD. This CDR3 is 17 amino acids long. V dropped 2 bases and J dropped 8; count of bases not matched to a gene: 14. CDR3 sequence (DNA): TGTGCCACCAGTGATTCCCTGACCGACAGGGCCGTAGACACCATATATTTT. Its translation: CATSDSLTDRAVDTIYF.

The CDR3 here is CASRKTAGYTF. DNA of the CDR3: TGTGCCAGCAGGAAAACAGCCGGCTACACCTTC. The chain links TRBV25-1 to TRBJ1-2; D gene ambiguous. CDR1 and CDR2 (germline): MGHDK, SYGVNS. This CDR3 spans 11 amino acids. Trimming stripped 6 bases from V and 8 bases from J, with 10 bases between.

This clonotype occurred many times. The rearrangement links TRBV12-3 or TRBV12-4 to TRBJ2-3, with 7 bases lining up with TRBD1. CDR3 length equals 15 residues. The V gene end was trimmed by 6 bases and the J gene end by 4 bases; junction bases not matched to a gene: 10. The CDR3 sequence is CASSKRTGTADTQYF. The CDR3 region has the DNA TGTGCCAGCAGCAAAAGGACAGGAACCGCAGATACGCAGTATTTT.

This clonotype is a singleton in its sample. V and J are TRBV19 and TRBJ1-5; TRBD1 matches at 9 bases. Germline V CDR1 and CDR2: LNHDA, SQIVND (reference sequence). Trimming cost V 9 bases and J 3 bases; bases outside gene matches: 9. The CDR3 spans 15 residues. DNA for the CDR3: TGTGCCAGCGGAGGGACAGGGACGGTCAATCAGCCCCAGCATTTT. Its translation: CASGGTGTVNQPQHF.

At least ten counts were recorded for this clonotype. V is TRBV20-1 and J is TRBJ2-6; TRBD1 matches 8 bases. V lost 4 bases and J lost 3; bases outside the gene matches: 8. Looked up from germline, CDR1 is DFQATT and CDR2 is SNEGSKA (reference sequence). The length of the CDR3 is 16 residues. The CDR3 here is CSANSGGPVGANVLTF. The CDR3 bases are TGCAGTGCTAATTCAGGGGGCCCCGTTGGGGCCAACGTCCTGACTTTC.

This clonotype was detected many times. The rearrangement joins TRBV2 to TRBJ1-1, with 7 bases that match TRBD1. Germline CDR1 and CDR2: SNHLY and FYNNEI. The trim removed 0 bases at V and 11 bases at J, leaving 18 bases unmatched. The CDR3 runs to 17 residues. CDR3: CASSEAGLGGGSRSAFF. Written as DNA, the CDR3 is TGTGCCAGCAGTGAAGCCGGCCTTGGAGGGGGCTCCCGTTCGGCTTTCTTT.